The clone carrying this T cell receptor (beta chain) occurred once. As yet, its antigen is unknown. TCRdb's table, derived via immunoSEQ multiplex PCR, lists solely in-frame clones and lacks some. The table records 90,000 to 100,000 clones, approximately 86% of them present only once. CDR3 length equals 15 residues. Germline V gives CDR1 MNHNS, CDR2 SASEGT. Trimming left V 1 base short and J 5 bases short, with 12 bases between. This specimen comes from a study of OX40 agonist ivuxolimab in advanced cancers. Study outcomes and limitations: Expanded peripheral T cell antigen specificity was not determined. By week 6 at 0.1 to 3.0 mg/kg, blood CD4+ and CD8+ T cells had expanded clonally.

The chain joins TRBV6-1 to TRBJ1-5; no clear D. The starting material was CD4+ or CD8+ T cells sorted from blood, obtained in a trial of the OX40 agonist ivuxolimab. This receptor was identified in an adult with an advanced solid tumor such as melanoma, head and neck, liver or kidney cancer. CDR3 region: CASSEETARYQPQHF. The CDR3 coding sequence is TGTGCCAGCAGTGAAGAAACAGCCAGATATCAGCCCCAGCATTTT.